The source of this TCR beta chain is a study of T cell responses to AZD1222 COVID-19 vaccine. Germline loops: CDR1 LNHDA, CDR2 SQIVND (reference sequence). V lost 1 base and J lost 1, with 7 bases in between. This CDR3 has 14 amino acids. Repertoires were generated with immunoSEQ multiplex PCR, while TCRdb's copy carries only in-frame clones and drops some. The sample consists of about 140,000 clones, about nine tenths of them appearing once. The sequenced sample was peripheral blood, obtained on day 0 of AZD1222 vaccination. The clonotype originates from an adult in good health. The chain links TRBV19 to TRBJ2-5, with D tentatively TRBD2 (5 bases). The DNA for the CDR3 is TGTGCCAGTAGTATAGGTGGGAGCCAAGAGACCCAGTACTTC. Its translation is CASSIGGSQETQYF.